This T cell receptor beta chain emerged from a study of shared clonotypes between healthy human individuals. General study findings and limits: Clonotypes not shared had lower generation probabilities than those common to all four donors.

As concerns this clone: The target antigen is unknown.

The length of the CDR3 is 13 residues. The ends lost 6 bases at V and 5 bases at J; junction bases unmatched: 8. Germline assignment: CDR1 SQVTM and CDR2 ANQGSEA. Deep-level running was used for the assay. The data were produced by immunoSEQ multiplex PCR, yet TCRdb's version contains in-frame clones alone and is incomplete. The repertoire holds more than 900,000 clones, with 78% as singletons. Each of the donors was a healthy adult who was HIV-negative and had not had a recent acute infection or vaccination. The source material was memory CD4+ T cells from PBMCs. Subset noted: CD45RA-negative fraction. J is TRBJ2-7 and V is TRBV29-1; 9 nucleotides line up with TRBD1. The TCR sequence derives from a man aged 18 to 29 in good health. Some clones in this sample may be carry-over from other donors' samples. The CDR3 region has the DNA TGCAGCGTGGGGACAGGGACATTCGACGAGCAGTACTTC. Protein sequence: CSVGTGTFDEQYF.